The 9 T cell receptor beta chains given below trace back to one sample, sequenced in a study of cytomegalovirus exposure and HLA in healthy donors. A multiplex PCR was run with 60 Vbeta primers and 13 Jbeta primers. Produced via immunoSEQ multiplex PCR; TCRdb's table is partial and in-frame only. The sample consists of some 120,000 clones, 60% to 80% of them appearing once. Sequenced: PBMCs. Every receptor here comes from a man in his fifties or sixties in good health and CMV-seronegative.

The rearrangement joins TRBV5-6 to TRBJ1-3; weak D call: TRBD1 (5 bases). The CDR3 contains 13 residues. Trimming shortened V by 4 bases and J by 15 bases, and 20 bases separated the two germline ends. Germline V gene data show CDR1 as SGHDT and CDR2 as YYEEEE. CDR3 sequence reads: CASSLQSSGVKYF. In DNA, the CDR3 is TGTGCCAGCAGCCTACAGTCCTCGGGGGTAAAATATTTT.

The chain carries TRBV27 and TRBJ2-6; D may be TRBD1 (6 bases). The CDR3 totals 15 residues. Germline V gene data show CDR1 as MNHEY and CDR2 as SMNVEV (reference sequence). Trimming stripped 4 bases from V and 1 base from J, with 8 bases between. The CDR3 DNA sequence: TGTGCCAGCAGTTCACAGGGTTCTGGGGCCAACGTCCTGACTTTC. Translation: CASSSQGSGANVLTF.

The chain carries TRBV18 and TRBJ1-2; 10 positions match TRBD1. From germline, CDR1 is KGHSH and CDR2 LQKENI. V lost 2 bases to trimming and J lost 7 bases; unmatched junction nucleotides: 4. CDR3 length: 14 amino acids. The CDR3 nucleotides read TGTGCCAGCTCACCAGGACAGGGGGTGGTTGGCTACACCTTC. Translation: CASSPGQGVVGYTF.

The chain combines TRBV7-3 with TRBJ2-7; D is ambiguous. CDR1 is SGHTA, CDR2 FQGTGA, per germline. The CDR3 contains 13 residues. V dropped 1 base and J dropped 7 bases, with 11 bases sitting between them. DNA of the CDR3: TGTGCCAGCAGCTTAAAGGTAGCCCAGGAGCAGTACTTC. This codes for CASSLKVAQEQYF.

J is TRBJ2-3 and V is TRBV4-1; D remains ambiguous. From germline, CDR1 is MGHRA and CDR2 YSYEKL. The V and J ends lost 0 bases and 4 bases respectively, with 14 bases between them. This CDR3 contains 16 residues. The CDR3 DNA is TGCGCCAGCAGCCAAGATTCGGTAGCTCCCCCAGATACGCAGTATTTT. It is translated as CASSQDSVAPPDTQYF.

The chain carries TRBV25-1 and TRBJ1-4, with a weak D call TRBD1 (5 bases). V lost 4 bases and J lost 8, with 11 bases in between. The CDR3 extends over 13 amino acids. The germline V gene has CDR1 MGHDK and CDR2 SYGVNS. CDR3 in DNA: TGTGCCAGCAGTGGGCAGGGAAGGGAAAAACTGTTTTTT. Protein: CASSGQGREKLFF.

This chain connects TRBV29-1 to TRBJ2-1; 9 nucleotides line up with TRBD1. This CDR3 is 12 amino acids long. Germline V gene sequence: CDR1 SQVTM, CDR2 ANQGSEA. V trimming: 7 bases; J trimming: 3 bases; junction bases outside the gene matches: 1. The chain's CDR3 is CSAGQGYNEQFF. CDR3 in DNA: TGCAGCGCGGGACAGGGCTACAATGAGCAGTTCTTC.

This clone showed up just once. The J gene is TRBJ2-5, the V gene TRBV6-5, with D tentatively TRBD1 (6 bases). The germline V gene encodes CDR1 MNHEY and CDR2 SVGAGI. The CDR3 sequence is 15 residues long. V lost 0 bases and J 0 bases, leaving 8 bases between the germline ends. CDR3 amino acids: CASSYSGTYQETQYF. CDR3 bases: TGTGCCAGCAGTTACTCCGGGACATACCAAGAGACCCAGTACTTC.

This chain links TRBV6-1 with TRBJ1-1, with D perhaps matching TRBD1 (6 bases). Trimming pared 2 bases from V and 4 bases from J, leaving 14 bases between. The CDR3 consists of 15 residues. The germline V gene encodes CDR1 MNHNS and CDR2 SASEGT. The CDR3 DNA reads TGTGCCAGCAGTGAAACAGGGTTCCCGGGCACTGAAGCTTTCTTT. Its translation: CASSETGFPGTEAFF.